Each of the 11 T cell receptor beta chains below was sequenced from the same sample in a study of blood T cell repertoires in COVID-19 (TCRdb year 2020). Library generation was performed with the immunoSEQ multiplex PCR assay. TCRdb limited this immuneACCESS table to in-frame rearrangements with V and J called. A share of clones is missing; checked studies link under half to unresolved V genes, and the rest is unexplained. The sample table shows fewer than 600,000 clones, and roughly 87% are seen once. The ten biggest clones cover over 0.7% of the sample. Sequences were obtained from peripheral blood. Receptors originate from a man between 18 and 35 years old with COVID-19, enrolled during active disease.

This chain connects TRBV2 to TRBJ2-1, with 10 bases aligning to TRBD2. Germline lookup yields CDR1 SNHLY and CDR2 FYNNEI. The trim removed 7 bases at V and 7 bases at J, leaving 13 bases unmatched. There are 16 residues in the CDR3. As DNA, the CDR3 is TGTGCCAGCAACGTCCGATTAGCGGGAGGATTAAATGAGCAGTTCTTC. Amino acids: CASNVRLAGGLNEQFF.

The rearrangement uses TRBV7-2 and TRBJ2-1; TRBD2 matches at 10 bases. V lost 5 bases, J lost 9 bases, and 10 bases stayed unmatched. The CDR3 totals 15 residues. Germline assignment: CDR1 SGHTA and CDR2 FQGNSA. CDR3 residues: CASSAASGGLIEQFF. DNA of the CDR3: TGTGCCAGCAGCGCAGCTAGCGGGGGTTTGATTGAGCAGTTCTTC.

A few counts support this clone. The chain uses TRBV6-5 and TRBJ1-5; TRBD1 matches 10 bases. The CDR3 contains 14 residues. With 5 bases clipped from V and 7 bases from J, the junction kept 5 bases outside the gene matches. CDR1 and CDR2 (germline): MNHEY, SVGAGI. The CDR3 here is CASSPRTGGQPQHF. The CDR3 bases are TGTGCCAGCAGTCCTAGGACAGGGGGACAGCCCCAGCATTTT.

The chain recombines TRBV11-3 with TRBJ1-2; TRBD1 aligns across 9 bases. The CDR3 covers 12 residues. The germline V gene has CDR1 SGHNT and CDR2 YENEEA. Losses at the gene ends were 5 bases for V and 7 bases for J; bases not matched to a gene: 2. The CDR3 sequence: CASSHRGPGYTF. The CDR3 DNA sequence: TGTGCCAGCAGCCACAGGGGGCCTGGCTACACCTTC.

J is TRBJ2-3 and V is TRBV11-2; D possibly corresponds to TRBD2 (6 bases). Trimming took 5 bases from V and 0 from J, leaving 15 bases between them. This CDR3 contains 16 residues. Germline CDR1 SGHAT, CDR2 FQNNGV. The CDR3 spells CASSPRAGRSTDTQYF. The CDR3 DNA is TGTGCCAGCAGCCCCAGGGCGGGACGGAGCACAGATACGCAGTATTTT. The full variable domain, rest sourced from reference TRBV11-2 and TRBJ2-3, is EAGVAQSPRYKIIEKRQSVAFWCNPISGHATLYWYQQILGQGPKLLIQFQNNGVVDDSQLPKDRFSAERLKGVDSTLKIQPAKLEDSAVYLCASSPRAGRSTDTQYFGPGTRLTVL.

This clone has just a few counts. This chain joins TRBV20-1 and TRBJ2-1, with D possibly matching TRBD1 (6 bases). V was shortened by 3 bases and J by 0 bases, with 12 bases between the two germline ends. This CDR3 region has 15 residues. Germline-derived CDR1 and CDR2 are DFQATT and SNEGSKA (reference sequence). The CDR3 bases are TGCAGTGCTAGTGCTCGGACAGTCTCCTACAATGAGCAGTTCTTC. The encoded protein is CSASARTVSYNEQFF.

The chain employs TRBV6-6 and TRBJ1-4; 9 nucleotides agree with TRBD1. Germline values: CDR1 MNHNY, CDR2 SVGAGI (reference sequence). This CDR3 has 14 amino acids. Unmatched junction bases numbered 2, after V lost 4 bases and J lost 5 bases. For the CDR3, the DNA is TGTGCCAGCAGTTCCGGGACAGGGAATGAAAAACTGTTTTTT. It encodes CASSSGTGNEKLFF.

The rearrangement links TRBV19 to TRBJ2-5, with D perhaps matching TRBD2 (5 bases). Germline CDR1 is LNHDA and CDR2 is SQIVND (reference sequence). The V and J ends lost 4 bases and 6 bases respectively, with 12 bases between them. The CDR3 is 13 residues long. CDR3 residues: CASSTPPGKTQYF. The CDR3 DNA sequence: TGTGCCAGTAGTACGCCCCCGGGGAAGACCCAGTACTTC.

In this sample, this clone turned up once. The V and J genes are TRBV6-1 and TRBJ1-4; possible D gene TRBD1, 5 bases. V dropped 2 bases and J dropped 8 bases, with 15 bases sitting between them. The germline gives CDR1 MNHNS, CDR2 SASEGT. The length of the CDR3 is 15 residues. The CDR3 sequence: CASSEKSRDREKLFF. The CDR3 nucleotides read TGTGCCAGCAGTGAAAAGAGCAGGGATCGCGAAAAACTGTTTTTT.

A single count supports this clone. J is TRBJ1-3 and V is TRBV3-1 (or the pseudogene TRBV3-2); 11 bases are a match to TRBD1. Trimming took 1 base from V and 0 from J; bases not matched to a gene: 5. This CDR3 has 18 residues. CDR1 is LGHDT, CDR2 YNNKEL, per germline (reference sequence). CDR3: CASSQGTGGSLSGNTIYF. The CDR3 nucleotides are TGTGCCAGCAGCCAAGGGACAGGGGGCTCACTCTCTGGAAACACCATATATTTT.

The chain couples TRBV7-9 to TRBJ2-3, with 11 bases matching TRBD2. CDR3 length: 15 amino acids. Germline values: CDR1 SEHNR, CDR2 FQNEAQ (reference sequence). V shed 2 bases, J shed 4 bases, and the junction held 2 bases outside the gene matches. CDR3 coding DNA: TGTGCCAGCAGCTTATTAGCGGGGGGGGCAGATACGCAGTATTTT. Its translation is CASSLLAGGADTQYF.